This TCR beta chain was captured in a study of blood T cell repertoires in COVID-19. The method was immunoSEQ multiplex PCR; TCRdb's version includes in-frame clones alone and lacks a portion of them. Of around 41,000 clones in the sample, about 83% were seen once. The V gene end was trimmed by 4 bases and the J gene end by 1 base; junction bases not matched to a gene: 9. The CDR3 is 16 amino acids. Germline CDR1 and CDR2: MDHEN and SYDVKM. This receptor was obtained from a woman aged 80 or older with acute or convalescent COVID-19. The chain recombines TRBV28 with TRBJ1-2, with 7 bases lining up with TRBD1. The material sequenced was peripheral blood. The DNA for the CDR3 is TGTGCCAGCAGTTCAACCGGGACAGAGCTTAACTATGGCTACACCTTC. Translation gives CASSSTGTELNYGYTF.